The T cell receptor beta chain under discussion was sequenced for a study of cytomegalovirus exposure and HLA in healthy donors. The records do not include a CMV serostatus for this donor. The CDR3 has 16 amino acids. The junction had 4 bases not matched to a gene; V was cut back by 3 bases and J by 0 bases. Germline CDR1 LNHDA, CDR2 SQIVND (reference sequence). Use of 60 Vbeta and 13 Jbeta primers characterized the PCR. Repertoires were generated with immunoSEQ multiplex PCR, while TCRdb's copy carries only in-frame clones and drops some. This table has 100,000 to 150,000 clones, approximately 80% appearing once.

Specimen: PBMCs. The chain couples TRBV19 to TRBJ2-3, with TRBD2 identical over 9 bases. The clonotype comes from a human donor in good health. CDR3 sequence: CASSMVAGGSTDTQYF. The CDR3, as DNA: TGTGCCAGTAGTATGGTCGCGGGGGGGAGCACAGATACGCAGTATTTT.